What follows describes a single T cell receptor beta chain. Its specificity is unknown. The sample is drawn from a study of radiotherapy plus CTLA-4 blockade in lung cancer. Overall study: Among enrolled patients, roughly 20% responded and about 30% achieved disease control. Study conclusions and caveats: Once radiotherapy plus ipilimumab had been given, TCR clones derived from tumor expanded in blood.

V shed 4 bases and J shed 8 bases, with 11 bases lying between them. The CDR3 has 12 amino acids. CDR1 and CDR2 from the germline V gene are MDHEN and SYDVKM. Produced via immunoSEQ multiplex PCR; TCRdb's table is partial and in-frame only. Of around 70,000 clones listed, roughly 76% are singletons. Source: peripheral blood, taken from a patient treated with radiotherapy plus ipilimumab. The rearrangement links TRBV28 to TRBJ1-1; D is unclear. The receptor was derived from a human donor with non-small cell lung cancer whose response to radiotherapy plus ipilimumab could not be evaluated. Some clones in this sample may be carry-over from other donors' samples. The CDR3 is CASSSLIEEAFF. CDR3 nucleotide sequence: TGTGCCAGCAGTTCGTTGATTGAGGAAGCTTTCTTT.